These 29 T cell receptor beta chains came from one sample sequenced in a study of identical twins. One entry per CDR3 protein, called by TCRdb with MiXCR from the 5' RACE reads. The table records around 570,000 distinct CDR3 sequences, roughly 9.5% of them present only once. These records were also assigned to another study, of yellow fever vaccine responses in identical twins.

The sequencing sample was made of PBMCs. All receptors come from a woman aged 18-30 years in good health.

This chain joins TRBV14 and TRBJ2-3, with D hard to call. Germline lookup yields CDR1 SGHDN and CDR2 FVKESK. CDR3 length: 12 residues. Trimming removed 6 bases at V and 6 bases at J, with 10 bases between. CDR3 loop: CASRKDGDTQYF. CDR3 coding DNA: TGTGCCAGCAGAAAAGACGGGGATACGCAGTATTTT.

This clonotype was detected ten times or more. This chain links TRBV20-1 with TRBJ1-5; a possible D gene is TRBD1 (6 bases). CDR1 and CDR2 (germline): DFQATT, SNEGSKA (reference sequence). The V and J ends lost 6 bases and 3 bases respectively, with 24 bases between them. The CDR3 has 17 amino acids. The CDR3 DNA is TGCAGTGCGGGCGCTTACGGGGGCTCCGATATCAATCAGCCCCAGCATTTT. Its protein product is CSAGAYGGSDINQPQHF.

The chain joins TRBV3-1 to TRBJ2-3, with a tentative D call TRBD2 (6 bases). The V and J ends lost 4 bases and 3 bases respectively, with 17 bases between them. CDR3 size: 16 residues. Germline V gene data show CDR1 as LGHDT and CDR2 as YNNKEL (reference sequence). CDR3 DNA sequence: TGTGCCAGCAGCCCCTCGGACGGGAGAGGAACAGATACGCAGTATTTT. This translates into CASSPSDGRGTDTQYF.

This clonotype came up a few times. DNA for the CDR3: TGTGCCTGGAGCGATCTAGCGGGAGAAGGCGATGAGCAGTTCTTC. The encoded protein is CAWSDLAGEGDEQFF. This chain joins TRBV30 and TRBJ2-1, with TRBD2 matching 10 bases. Germline V gene lookup returns CDR1 GTSNPN and CDR2 SVGIG (reference sequence). The CDR3 is made up of 15 amino acids. The J segment lost 8 bases and the V segment lost 3 bases, leaving 10 bases of the junction unmatched.

The table lists this clonotype with many counts. J is TRBJ2-2 and V is TRBV25-1; D gene uncertain. The CDR3 contains 14 residues. V lost 4 bases, J lost 1 base, and 7 bases lay in between. Looked up from germline, CDR1 is MGHDK and CDR2 is SYGVNS. The CDR3 DNA reads TGTGCCAGCAGTGCCCCAGGGAACACCGGGGAGCTGTTTTTT. Encoded protein: CASSAPGNTGELFF.

This chain connects TRBV2 to TRBJ2-1; 9 nucleotides line up with TRBD1. V lost 8 bases and J lost 7; bases outside the gene matches: 6. Germline loops: CDR1 SNHLY, CDR2 FYNNEI. The CDR3 has 13 residues. The CDR3 sequence: CASGRGQGNEQFF. In DNA form, the CDR3 reads TGTGCCAGCGGGAGAGGACAGGGGAATGAGCAGTTCTTC.

The chain employs TRBV5-1 and TRBJ2-1; 9 nucleotides align to TRBD2. The junction had 8 bases not matched to a gene; V was cut back by 2 bases and J by 8 bases. Germline V CDR1 and CDR2: SGHRS, YFSETQ. CDR3 size: 15 residues. The CDR3 bases are TGCGCCAGCAGCTTCGGGACTAGCATCCTTGATGAGCAGTTCTTC. Encoded protein: CASSFGTSILDEQFF.

This clonotype was seen repeatedly, ten times or more. The chain recombines TRBV29-1 with TRBJ2-1, with D perhaps TRBD2 (6 bases). The V and J ends lost 4 bases and 9 bases respectively, with 13 bases between them. Germline lookup yields CDR1 SQVTM and CDR2 ANQGSEA. The CDR3 covers 12 residues. CDR3 in amino acids: CSVAGEDGEQFF. The CDR3 bases are TGCAGCGTTGCGGGGGAGGATGGTGAGCAGTTCTTC.

This clonotype was picked up a small number of times. The rearrangement uses TRBV29-1 and TRBJ2-1, with 7 nucleotides matching TRBD1. V shed 4 bases, J shed 6 bases, and the junction held 18 bases outside the gene matches. Germline V CDR1 and CDR2: SQVTM, ANQGSEA. The CDR3 contains 17 residues. The DNA of the CDR3 is TGCAGCGTTGGACAGGGTATGGGGGCCAACGTGGGCAATGAGCAGTTCTTC. This sequence encodes CSVGQGMGANVGNEQFF.

V usage is TRBV28 and J usage is TRBJ2-5; D tentatively fits TRBD1 or TRBD2 (5 bases each). Germline CDR1 MDHEN, CDR2 SYDVKM. The CDR3 runs to 14 residues. Trimming pared 5 bases from V and 4 bases from J, leaving 14 bases between. The CDR3 loop is CASSGDGLGETQYF. Written as DNA, the CDR3 is TGTGCCAGCAGTGGGGACGGTTTAGGAGAGACCCAGTACTTC.

This clonotype was detected many times. V is TRBV25-1 and J is TRBJ2-5; tentatively, D is TRBD1 or TRBD2 (6 bases each). The CDR3 is 15 residues long. CDR1 is MGHDK and CDR2 is SYGVNS in the germline V gene. V lost 1 base to trimming and J lost 1 base, with 10 bases between them. CDR3 sequence: CASSEFKGGQETQYF. The CDR3 coding sequence is TGTGCCAGCAGTGAATTTAAGGGGGGCCAAGAGACCCAGTACTTC.

J is TRBJ2-1 and V is TRBV6-2 or TRBV6-3; TRBD2 is a possible D gene (6 bases). The CDR3 is made up of 13 amino acids. V lost 5 bases and J 10 bases, leaving 15 bases between the germline ends. From germline, CDR1 is MNHEY and CDR2 SVGEGT. CDR3 in DNA: TGTGCCAGCAGTACTCTAGCGCTGAGCGAGCAGTTCTTC. Translated, it gives CASSTLALSEQFF.

This clonotype was detected ten times or more. For the CDR3, the DNA is TGTGCCAGCAGTTCAGCAGTTGCCGAGACCCAGTACTTC. This codes for CASSSAVAETQYF. This chain connects TRBV12-3 or TRBV12-4 to TRBJ2-5; D is unresolved. This CDR3 is built from 13 residues. V lost 4 bases to trimming and J lost 5 bases, with 11 bases between them.

The chain recombines TRBV7-2 with TRBJ2-3, with TRBD1 matching over 7 bases. From germline, CDR1 is SGHTA and CDR2 FQGNSA. This CDR3 is built from 13 residues. V lost 6 bases and J lost 4; bases outside the gene matches: 4. The CDR3 DNA reads as TGTGCCAGCAGTACAGGGGCCGCAGATACGCAGTATTTT. Translation: CASSTGAADTQYF. The variable domain in full, completed from reference TRBV7-2 and TRBJ2-3, reads GAGVSQSPSNKVTEKGKDVELRCDPISGHTALYWYRQSLGQGLEFLIYFQGNSAPDKSGLPSDRFSAERTGGSVSTLTIQRTQQEDSAVYLCASSTGAADTQYFGPGTRLTVL.

To note about this clonotype: A much larger clone lies one base from this, so it may be a read error. This rearrangement joins TRBV3-1 to TRBJ2-7; 7 nucleotides align to TRBD1. This CDR3 is 16 amino acids long. CDR1 is LGHDT and CDR2 is YNNKEL in the germline V gene (reference sequence). This chain's CDR3 is CVSSQFMGQLPGEQYF. The DNA for the CDR3 is TGTGTCAGCAGCCAGTTCATGGGACAGCTCCCCGGCGAGCAGTACTTC.

This clonotype was seen many times. The rearrangement joins TRBV12-3 or TRBV12-4 to TRBJ2-2; 7 bases fit TRBD1. Unmatched junction bases numbered 4, after V lost 6 bases and J lost 6 bases. The CDR3 is 13 amino acids. This CDR3 is CASSLTGPGELFF. The CDR3 bases are TGTGCCAGCAGCCTGACAGGGCCCGGGGAGCTGTTTTTT.

This chain links TRBV29-1 with TRBJ1-2, with D hard to call. The length of the CDR3 is 11 residues. V lost 5 bases and J lost 8, with 12 bases in between. Germline CDR1 and CDR2: SQVTM and ANQGSEA. The CDR3: CSVWSFEGYTF. The CDR3 region has the DNA TGCAGCGTTTGGTCTTTTGAGGGCTACACCTTC.

At least ten counts were recorded for this clonotype. This sequence joins TRBV15 and TRBJ1-2; 9 bases line up with TRBD1. Germline V lookup: CDR1 LNHNV, CDR2 YYDKDF (reference sequence). This CDR3 has 14 amino acids. J gave up 3 bases and V 8 bases, and 7 bases lay outside the gene matches. CDR3 sequence (DNA): TGTGCCACCGGACAGGGGATTTTGGACTATGGCTACACCTTC. It yields the protein CATGQGILDYGYTF.

This clonotype appeared many times. The V call is TRBV24-1, the J call TRBJ2-3; D perhaps matches TRBD1 (5 bases). Trimming took 0 bases from V and 1 from J, leaving 13 bases between them. CDR3 length equals 17 residues. Germline assignment: CDR1 KGHDR and CDR2 SFDVKD. The CDR3 nucleotides are TGTGCCACCAGTGATTTGCAAGGGGTAAAGGGCACAGATACGCAGTATTTT. Translated: CATSDLQGVKGTDTQYF.

The chain is built from TRBV10-3 and TRBJ2-3; 8 positions match TRBD1. The CDR3 loop spans 15 amino acids. The V gene's germline CDR1 is ENHRY and CDR2 SYGVKD. Germline trimming cut 10 bases from V and 2 bases from J; bases unmatched to any gene: 11. CDR3 sequence (DNA): TGTGCCACCTTGACAGGGGTCGGGGTCACAGATACGCAGTATTTT. Amino acid sequence: CATLTGVGVTDTQYF.

In its sample, this clonotype was seen a few times. V is TRBV5-1 and J is TRBJ2-7, with a weak D call TRBD1 (7 bases). In germline, CDR1 is SGHRS, CDR2 YFSETQ. This CDR3 is 16 amino acids long. Trimming removed 4 bases from V and 3 bases from J, with 20 bases in between. The CDR3 spells CASSPRETGNNYEQYF. The CDR3 DNA follows: TGCGCCAGCAGCCCCCGGGAGACAGGGAACAACTACGAGCAGTACTTC.

CDR3 coding DNA: TGTGCCAGCAGTAATACAGGGGGACGTTACAATGAGCAGTTCTTC. Protein: CASSNTGGRYNEQFF. This chain joins TRBV6-1 and TRBJ2-1; 8 nucleotides match TRBD1. Trimming at V came to 5 bases and at J to 4 bases, leaving 7 bases not matched to a gene. The CDR3 extends over 15 amino acids. Germline assignment: CDR1 MNHNS and CDR2 SASEGT.

This clonotype was counted ten times or more. The chain is built from TRBV7-9 and TRBJ2-7; 7 nucleotides agree with TRBD1. The V gene end was trimmed by 5 bases and the J gene end by 0 bases; junction bases not matched to a gene: 7. This CDR3 has 15 amino acids. Germline V gene lookup returns CDR1 SEHNR and CDR2 FQNEAQ (reference sequence). This CDR3 reads CASSPRDSYSYEQYF. CDR3 DNA: TGTGCCAGCAGCCCTCGGGACAGCTACTCCTACGAGCAGTACTTC.

The V gene is TRBV2, the J gene TRBJ2-3; 8 nucleotides match TRBD2. This CDR3 spans 15 amino acids. V lost 6 bases and J lost 2; bases outside the gene matches: 7. Germline values: CDR1 SNHLY, CDR2 FYNNEI. CDR3 bases: TGTGCCAGCAGGAAAAGCGGGGGCCTCACAGATACGCAGTATTTT. Protein sequence: CASRKSGGLTDTQYF.

J is TRBJ1-5 and V is TRBV4-1; D remains unclear. The germline gives CDR1 MGHRA, CDR2 YSYEKL. V was shortened by 0 bases and J by 5 bases, with 11 bases between the two germline ends. This CDR3 contains 15 residues. CDR3 nucleotide sequence: TGCGCCAGCAGCCAAGACCGACTGGTGGATCAGCCCCAGCATTTT. As protein: CASSQDRLVDQPQHF.

This clonotype was counted ten times or more. In nucleotides, the CDR3 is TGCGCCAGCAGCCAGAAAGTAACAGATACGCAGTATTTT. Its protein product is CASSQKVTDTQYF. This chain uses TRBV4-1 with TRBJ2-3; D is ambiguous. From germline, CDR1 is MGHRA and CDR2 YSYEKL. The CDR3 sequence is 13 residues long. V shed 3 bases and J shed 3 bases, with 7 bases lying between them.

A word on this clonotype: At one end the junction does not follow the germline gene, possibly because of a read error. The chain carries TRBV12-3 or TRBV12-4 and TRBJ2-3; D perhaps matches TRBD2 (8 bases). The CDR3 covers 18 residues. The CDR3 reads CACRPRGRGAPSTDTQYF. The DNA for the CDR3 is TGTGCCTGCAGGCCAAGGGGGCGGGGGGCCCCAAGCACAGATACGCAGTATTTT.

This chain links TRBV2 with TRBJ2-1, with 7 bases matching TRBD2. The CDR3 loop spans 13 amino acids. Germline CDR1 reads SNHLY; CDR2 reads FYNNEI. V shed 8 bases and J 5 bases; nucleotides not matched to a gene: 6. Written as DNA, the CDR3 is TGTGCCAGCTGTCTAGCGGAGAACAATGAGCAGTTCTTC. Translated: CASCLAENNEQFF.

This clonotype was seen a few times. The rearrangement uses TRBV29-1 and TRBJ2-7; a possible D gene is TRBD2 (6 bases). CDR3 length: 14 residues. CDR1 is SQVTM, CDR2 ANQGSEA, per germline. V lost 2 bases, J lost 3 bases, and 14 bases lay in between. The CDR3 coding sequence is TGCAGCGTTGAATCGGAACGGGAGAGCTACGAGCAGTACTTC. This codes for CSVESERESYEQYF.